The source of this T cell receptor beta chain is a study of metastatic and nonmetastatic thyroid tumors. With MiXCR, TCRdb called clones anew from the PCR reads. Among tens of thousands of clones listed, over 25% were seen once. There were no patients who had received any treatment before thyroid surgery. V was clipped by 6 bases and J by 6 bases; unmatched bases: 14. The length of the CDR3 is 15 residues. Germline CDR1 is MNHNS and CDR2 is SASEGT. The receptor was derived from a female donor with papillary thyroid cancer or a benign thyroid nodule (not recorded which). Some clones in this sample may be carry-over from other donors' samples. The sample was tumor tissue. The V gene is TRBV6-1, the J gene TRBJ2-7; TRBD1 aligns across 7 bases. CDR3 loop: CASRERWGQTGEQYF. DNA for the CDR3: TGTGCCAGCAGAGAAAGGTGGGGACAGACTGGCGAGCAGTACTTC.